A single sample is the source of the 29 T cell receptor beta chains below, sequenced in a study of cytomegalovirus exposure and HLA in healthy donors. PCR primers comprised 60 Vbeta and 13 Jbeta primers. Here immunoSEQ multiplex PCR was the method, and the copy in TCRdb shows in-frame clones only, minus some. The data show 100,000 to 150,000 clones, roughly 84% seen once. Input material: PBMCs. The source of these receptors is a woman between 18 and 29 years old in good health and CMV-seropositive.

The chain has TRBV11-2 and TRBJ1-1; D remains ambiguous. The V end was cut by 3 bases, the J end by 1 base, with 3 bases between. The CDR3 consists of 12 residues. CDR1 and CDR2 from the germline V gene are SGHAT and FQNNGV. CDR3 region: CASSFGNTEAFF. CDR3 DNA sequence: TGTGCCAGCAGCTTCGGGAACACTGAAGCTTTCTTT.

The rearrangement joins TRBV19 to TRBJ2-2, with TRBD1 matching 7 bases. The germline V gene encodes CDR1 LNHDA and CDR2 SQIVND (reference sequence). The CDR3 has 15 amino acids. V shed 7 bases, J shed 0 bases, and the junction held 5 bases outside the gene matches. The CDR3 DNA is TGTGCCAGTACCGCTGGGACAGCGAACACCGGGGAGCTGTTTTTT. It specifies CASTAGTANTGELFF. Complete variable domain (other parts from reference TRBV19 and TRBJ2-2): DGGITQSPKYLFRKEGQNVTLSCEQNLNHDAMYWYRQDPGQGLRLIYYSQIVNDFQKGDIAEGYSVSREKKESFPLTVTSAQKNPTAFYLCASTAGTANTGELFFGEGSRLTVL.

This chain connects TRBV2 to TRBJ2-1; TRBD1 matches 7 bases. CDR1 SNHLY and CDR2 FYNNEI come from the germline V gene. The CDR3 totals 15 residues. V was pared by 5 bases and J by 4 bases, with 8 bases of the junction left unmatched. The CDR3 nucleotides read TGTGCCAGCAGTACACAGGGGCTAGGGTACAATGAGCAGTTCTTC. It encodes CASSTQGLGYNEQFF.

The rearrangement joins TRBV5-4 to TRBJ1-6, with D perhaps TRBD1 (6 bases). This CDR3 region has 14 residues. The germline V gene has CDR1 SGHNT and CDR2 YYREEE (reference sequence). V lost 4 bases to trimming and J lost 8 bases, with 13 bases between them. As DNA, the CDR3 is TGTGCCAGCAGCCTGACAGGCGTGGATTCACCCCTCCACTTT. As protein: CASSLTGVDSPLHF.

The V call is TRBV6-6, the J call TRBJ2-3, with TRBD2 identical over 8 bases. CDR3 length: 16 residues. The ends lost 6 bases at V and 1 base at J; junction bases unmatched: 9. Germline V gene lookup returns CDR1 MNHNY and CDR2 SVGAGI (reference sequence). CDR3 protein: CASSFPGGSGTDTQYF. CDR3 DNA sequence: TGTGCCAGCAGCTTCCCGGGGGGGTCGGGCACAGATACGCAGTATTTT.

The chain carries TRBV5-4 and TRBJ1-1; tentatively, D is TRBD1 (6 bases). Trimming took off 2 bases at V and 5 bases at J, with 19 bases between the two ends. The CDR3 length is 16 residues. Per germline, CDR1 SGHNT and CDR2 YYREEE (reference sequence). CDR3 region: CASSLRSRGGRTEAFF. In nucleotides, the CDR3 is TGTGCCAGCAGCTTAAGGTCCAGGGGCGGGAGAACTGAAGCTTTCTTT.

This rearrangement joins TRBV12-2 to TRBJ2-3; the D call TRBD2 from the table was never checked on the DNA. TRBV12-2 is listed as a pseudogene. The CDR3 totals 16 residues. The CDR3 sequence: CASRSRLAGEGDTQYF. The DNA of the CDR3 is TGTGCAAGTCGCTCTCGACTAGCGGGGGAAGGGGATACGCAGTATTTT.

The rearrangement links TRBV5-5 to TRBJ1-6; D remains unclear. Trimming took off 0 bases at V and 0 bases at J, with 4 bases between the two ends. The V gene's germline CDR1 is SGHKS and CDR2 YYEKEE (reference sequence). CDR3 length equals 15 residues. The CDR3 bases are TGTGCCAGCAGCTTGGGGAGCTCCTATAATTCACCCCTCCACTTT. Translating it yields CASSLGSSYNSPLHF.

The chain couples TRBV11-2 to TRBJ2-1, with 9 bases identical to TRBD2. The CDR3 has 16 residues. V lost 2 bases, J lost 0 bases, and 2 bases stayed unmatched. Per germline, CDR1 SGHAT and CDR2 FQNNGV. The CDR3 here is CASSLKAGGSYNEQFF. The CDR3, as DNA: TGTGCCAGCAGCTTAAAAGCGGGGGGCTCCTACAATGAGCAGTTCTTC.

The genes are TRBV4-1 and TRBJ2-2; D might be TRBD1 (6 bases). The CDR3 has 16 amino acids. V was shortened by 0 bases and J by 3 bases, with 11 bases between the two germline ends. CDR1 is MGHRA, CDR2 YSYEKL, per germline. The CDR3 here is CASSQDMRTDTGELFF. The CDR3 DNA reads as TGCGCCAGCAGCCAAGATATGAGGACAGACACCGGGGAGCTGTTTTTT.

This sequence joins TRBV5-1 and TRBJ1-4; D is perhaps TRBD1 (6 bases). CDR1 is SGHRS and CDR2 is YFSETQ in the germline V gene. The CDR3 loop spans 15 amino acids. The V end was cut by 4 bases, the J end by 8 bases, with 18 bases between. CDR3 coding DNA: TGCGCCAGCAGCCTGGCCGGGACAACAGGGGAAAAACTGTTTTTT. It encodes CASSLAGTTGEKLFF.

The chain employs TRBV5-6 and TRBJ2-1; 8 nucleotides line up with TRBD2. Germline CDR1 and CDR2: SGHDT and YYEEEE. V dropped 0 bases and J dropped 4; count of bases not matched to a gene: 6. The CDR3 totals 16 residues. This CDR3 is CASSLGSSGSYNEQFF. The CDR3 bases are TGTGCCAGCAGCTTGGGGTCTAGCGGGTCTTACAATGAGCAGTTCTTC.

CDR3 in DNA: TGTGCCAGCAGCCCCCGGGACAGGGGAGGAGAGACCCAGTACTTC. Its translation is CASSPRDRGGETQYF. The V call is TRBV7-8, the J call TRBJ2-5, with 10 bases that match TRBD1. Germline CDR1 and CDR2: SGHVS and FQNEAQ. V lost 5 bases and J lost 4; bases outside the gene matches: 7. The CDR3 is 15 residues long.

The rearrangement links TRBV7-3 to TRBJ1-5; D call uncertain. Germline V gives CDR1 SGHTA, CDR2 FQGTGA. V dropped 5 bases and J dropped 3 bases, with 8 bases sitting between them. The CDR3 has 13 amino acids. CDR3 sequence: CASSRGPNQPQHF. The CDR3 coding sequence is TGTGCCAGCAGCCGGGGTCCCAATCAGCCCCAGCATTTT.

The chain uses TRBV25-1 and TRBJ2-2; D may be TRBD1 (6 bases). Germline CDR1 reads MGHDK; CDR2 reads SYGVNS. This CDR3 spans 15 amino acids. Between the trimmed V and J ends, which lost 4 bases and 1 base, there was a span of 10 bases. CDR3 loop: CASSGDTLNTGELFF. DNA for the CDR3: TGTGCCAGCAGTGGGGACACTCTGAACACCGGGGAGCTGTTTTTT.

This chain links TRBV27 with TRBJ2-7; 9 nucleotides match TRBD1. Germline-derived CDR1 and CDR2 are MNHEY and SMNVEV (reference sequence). The CDR3 is made up of 15 amino acids. Unmatched junction bases numbered 13, after V lost 8 bases and J lost 5 bases. For the CDR3, the DNA is TGTGCCAGCGTAGCCGGACAGGGGCATTTCGACGAGCAGTACTTC. It is translated as CASVAGQGHFDEQYF.

The rearrangement uses TRBV11-2 and TRBJ2-5; 7 bases are shared with TRBD1. The length of the CDR3 is 13 residues. V shed 6 bases, J shed 7 bases, and the junction held 8 bases outside the gene matches. Germline V CDR1 and CDR2: SGHAT, FQNNGV. CDR3 in amino acids: CASSYTGVGTQYF. DNA of the CDR3: TGTGCCAGCAGTTATACAGGGGTTGGGACCCAGTACTTC.

The CDR3 protein is CASSKAFKLAGALNNEQFF. In nucleotides, the CDR3 is TGTGCCAGCAGCAAAGCCTTCAAGTTAGCGGGGGCTCTAAACAATGAGCAGTTCTTC. The chain couples TRBV21-1 to TRBJ2-1; whether TRBD2, the table's D call, matches the DNA was not checked. TRBV21-1 is an annotated pseudogene. The CDR3 loop spans 19 amino acids.

The gene calls are TRBV11-3 and TRBJ1-3; 7 positions match TRBD1. CDR3 length: 19 residues. Germline trimming cut 1 base from V and 0 bases from J; bases unmatched to any gene: 12. The germline V gene has CDR1 SGHNT and CDR2 YENEEA. CDR3 in DNA: TGTGCCAGCAGCTTAGGAGGGGGCGATGACACATTCTCTGGAAACACCATATATTTT. As protein: CASSLGGGDDTFSGNTIYF.

The rearrangement uses TRBV27 and TRBJ2-5; 7 positions match TRBD1. The DNA matches TRBJ2-7 better at its end, which makes the J call doubtful. Germline V lookup: CDR1 MNHEY, CDR2 SMNVEV (reference sequence). The CDR3 length is 13 residues. CDR3 coding DNA: TGTGCCAGCAAGAGACAGGGATGGTACGAGCAGTACTTC. Encoded protein: CASKRQGWYEQYF.

The chain combines TRBV7-2 with TRBJ2-2; D might be TRBD1 (6 bases). CDR1 and CDR2 from the germline V gene are SGHTA and FQGNSA. V was pared by 11 bases and J by 5 bases, with 21 bases between. This CDR3 contains 15 residues. The CDR3 reads CARHHGARGTGELFF. The CDR3 DNA reads TGTGCCCGACACCATGGCGCTAGGGGGACCGGGGAGCTGTTTTTT.

This chain uses TRBV23-1 with TRBJ2-1, with 7 bases that match TRBD1. TRBV23-1 is known as an ORF, though its function is uncertain. The CDR3 is 21 amino acids. V lost 0 bases and J lost 3; bases outside the gene matches: 20. Written as DNA, the CDR3 is TGCGCCAGCAGTCAATCCTTCCCTCGGGACAGTTACGCCAGACACTACAATGAGCAGTTCTTC. Its protein is CASSQSFPRDSYARHYNEQFF.

This chain uses TRBV29-1 with TRBJ1-2; tentative D call: TRBD1 (5 bases). CDR1 and CDR2 from the germline V gene are SQVTM and ANQGSEA. This CDR3 is 14 amino acids long. V lost 6 bases to trimming and J lost 6 bases, with 20 bases between them. CDR3 protein: CSVPSSQGTDGYTF. The DNA of the CDR3 is TGCAGCGTCCCCAGCTCGCAGGGTACGGATGGCTACACCTTC.

This clone was seen a handful of times. The chain uses TRBV13 and TRBJ1-5; D is undetermined. V lost 3 bases and J lost 7, with 13 bases in between. The CDR3 length is 14 residues. Germline V gives CDR1 PRHDT, CDR2 FYEKMQ (reference sequence). CDR3: CASSFRGREQPQHF. CDR3 DNA sequence: TGTGCCAGCAGCTTCCGGGGAAGGGAACAGCCCCAGCATTTT.

This sequence joins TRBV4-2 and TRBJ2-5, with TRBD2 matching 8 bases. This CDR3 comprises 15 residues. CDR1 and CDR2 (germline): LGHNA, YNFKEQ. V lost 3 bases to trimming and J lost 4 bases; unmatched junction nucleotides: 7. CDR3 region: CASSQPQAGGETQYF. Written as DNA, the CDR3 is TGTGCCAGCAGCCAGCCCCAGGCGGGGGGAGAGACCCAGTACTTC.

This clone occurred once. The chain recombines TRBV10-3 with TRBJ2-2; 15 bases fit TRBD2. The CDR3 length is 17 residues. Germline trimming cut 8 bases from V and 0 bases from J; bases unmatched to any gene: 4. The germline gives CDR1 ENHRY, CDR2 SYGVKD. CDR3 sequence (DNA): TGTGCCATCCAGGGACTAGCGGGGGGCCCGAACACCGGGGAGCTGTTTTTT. It translates to CAIQGLAGGPNTGELFF.

This clone was detected a few times. The CDR3 reads CASSPWTPSYTGELFF. DNA for the CDR3: TGTGCCAGCAGTCCCTGGACTCCTTCCTACACCGGGGAGCTGTTTTTT. This chain connects TRBV6-6 to TRBJ2-2; the D gene is possibly TRBD2 (5 bases). This CDR3 has 16 residues. Germline loops: CDR1 MNHNY, CDR2 SVGAGI (reference sequence). Deletions cut 5 bases from V and 3 bases from J, with 16 bases between.

This chain links TRBV30 with TRBJ2-7; D is perhaps TRBD2 (6 bases). The V end lost 4 bases, the J end lost 1 base, and 11 bases lay between the germline ends. The CDR3 has 13 residues. In germline, CDR1 is GTSNPN, CDR2 SVGIG (reference sequence). The CDR3 protein is CAWTRRGSYEQYF. The CDR3 bases are TGTGCCTGGACCCGACGGGGGTCCTACGAGCAGTACTTC.

This chain connects TRBV6-1 to TRBJ2-7; 8 bases line up with TRBD1. The junction had 9 bases not matched to a gene; V was cut back by 5 bases and J by 6 bases. The CDR3 is 14 residues long. Germline V gene data show CDR1 as MNHNS and CDR2 as SASEGT. CDR3 protein: CASSLGQGSSEQYF. The CDR3 nucleotides read TGTGCCAGCAGTCTCGGACAGGGAAGCTCCGAGCAGTACTTC.